One and the same sample provided the 6 T cell receptor beta chains below, sequenced in a study of lymphopenia after photon versus proton radiotherapy. The protocol was immunoSEQ multiplex PCR, while the TCRdb copy is restricted to in-frame clones and leaves out a portion. The repertoire consists of tens of thousands of clones, with around 90% occurring once and the leading ten covering more than 10%. The sample consisted of peripheral blood, taken from a patient treated with proton-based radiotherapy. The receptors originated from an elderly man with esophageal cancer.

The chain is built from TRBV30 and TRBJ2-1; a weak D match, TRBD2 (6 bases). Deletions cut 3 bases from V and 6 bases from J, with 15 bases between. The CDR3 consists of 14 residues. CDR1 is GTSNPN, CDR2 SVGIG, per germline (reference sequence). Here the CDR3 DNA reads TGTGCCTGGAGATATGAGGGAGGAGGCAATGAGCAGTTCTTC. This translates into CAWRYEGGGNEQFF. The whole variable domain, filled in from reference TRBV30 and TRBJ2-1, reads SQTIHQWPATLVQPVGSPLSLECTVEGTSNPNLYWYRQAAGRGLQLLFYSVGIGQISSEVPQNLSASRPQDRQFILSSKKLLLSDSGFYLCAWRYEGGGNEQFFGPGTRLTVL.

The chain recombines TRBV27 with TRBJ2-2; the D is unclear. V was shortened by 5 bases and J by 5 bases, with 12 bases between the two germline ends. The CDR3 consists of 14 residues. Germline V gives CDR1 MNHEY, CDR2 SMNVEV (reference sequence). The CDR3 sequence: CASSPPRETGELFF. The CDR3 DNA is TGTGCCAGCAGTCCCCCAAGGGAAACCGGGGAGCTGTTTTTT.

By sample fraction, this clone is medium-sized. The rearrangement uses TRBV6-1 and TRBJ2-7; the D gene is possibly TRBD1 (5 bases). In germline, CDR1 is MNHNS, CDR2 SASEGT. V lost 2 bases and J lost 13, with 18 bases in between. The CDR3 runs to 13 residues. The CDR3 region is CASSEISSQGHYF. The CDR3 DNA sequence: TGTGCCAGCAGTGAAATCAGTTCGCAGGGTCACTACTTC.

Only a few counts were recorded for this clone. This sequence joins TRBV30 and TRBJ1-5; no definite D call. V was trimmed by 2 bases and J by 5 bases, leaving 7 bases between them. The length of the CDR3 is 12 residues. CDR1 GTSNPN and CDR2 SVGIG come from the germline V gene (reference sequence). This CDR3 reads CAWSKVDQPQHF. The DNA of the CDR3 is TGTGCCTGGAGTAAGGTAGATCAGCCCCAGCATTTT.

This chain joins TRBV6-5 and TRBJ2-4; D gene uncertain. The CDR3 contains 13 residues. V lost 4 bases and J lost 9, with 13 bases in between. Germline V gene data show CDR1 as MNHEY and CDR2 as SVGAGI. The CDR3 DNA reads TGTGCCAGCAGTTTGGTGGCCGAAAGCATTCAGTACTTC. Its translation is CASSLVAESIQYF.

The rearrangement joins TRBV7-2 to TRBJ2-2; 10 nucleotides align to TRBD2. The V gene end was trimmed by 1 base and the J gene end by 7 bases; junction bases not matched to a gene: 6. This CDR3 is 16 amino acids long. The germline gives CDR1 SGHTA, CDR2 FQGNSA. CDR3: CASSLVSSGRIGELFF. DNA of the CDR3: TGTGCCAGCAGCTTAGTTTCTAGCGGGAGAATCGGGGAGCTGTTTTTT.